This entry is about one T cell receptor (beta chain). This entry belongs to a study of blood T cell repertoires in COVID-19. Study as a whole: PBMCs, B-cell-depleted T cells, or T cells were the source of the cDNA or gDNA that made up the material.

How the authors handled the data: Scientists estimated how many nucleated cells there were by amplifying reference gene primers. The protocol was immunoSEQ multiplex PCR, while the TCRdb copy is restricted to in-frame clones and leaves out a portion. V, J and clone size are taken as reported in that table, and D and trimming were inferred from the DNA itself. Of a few hundred thousand clones in the sample, 70% to 90% were seen once. Trimming took off 5 bases at V and 10 bases at J, with 15 bases between the two ends. The germline CDR1 and CDR2 sequences are MDHEN and SYDVKM. The CDR3 runs to 14 residues.

This clonotype was obtained from a man aged 18 to 29 who had recovered from COVID-19. The J gene is TRBJ1-6, the V gene TRBV28; D gene unclear. Sequenced material: peripheral blood. CDR3 nucleotides: TGTGCCAGCAGTACTCACGGGGTCGGATCACCCCTCCACTTT. This encodes CASSTHGVGSPLHF.